This note documents a single T cell receptor beta chain sequence. These data originate in a study of blood T cell repertoires in COVID-19. V lost 6 bases and J 4 bases, leaving 9 bases between the germline ends. CDR1 and CDR2 (germline): MNHNY, SVGAGI (reference sequence). This CDR3 contains 12 residues. Generated by immunoSEQ multiplex PCR, the TCRdb table keeps only in-frame clones and is missing some. The top ten clones hold 2% to 2.5% of a sample with around 94,000 clones, roughly 85% of them seen once. This clonotype was sampled from a man between 50 and 59 years old with active COVID-19. The chain recombines TRBV6-6 with TRBJ2-5; D remains unclear. The sequenced material came from peripheral blood. CDR3 residues: CASSPRRETQYF. The DNA of the CDR3 is TGTGCCAGCAGCCCCAGGCGAGAGACCCAGTACTTC.